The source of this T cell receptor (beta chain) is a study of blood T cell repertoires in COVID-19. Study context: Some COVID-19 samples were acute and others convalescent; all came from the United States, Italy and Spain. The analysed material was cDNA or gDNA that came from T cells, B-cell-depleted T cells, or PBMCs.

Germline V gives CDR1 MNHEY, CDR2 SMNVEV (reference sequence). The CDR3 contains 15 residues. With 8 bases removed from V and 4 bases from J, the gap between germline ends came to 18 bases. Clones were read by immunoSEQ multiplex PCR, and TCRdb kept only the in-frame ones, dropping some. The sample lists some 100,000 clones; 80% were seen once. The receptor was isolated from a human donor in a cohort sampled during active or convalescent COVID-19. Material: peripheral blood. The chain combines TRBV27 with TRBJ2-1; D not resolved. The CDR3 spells CASGSGLRVYNEQFF. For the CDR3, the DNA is TGTGCCAGCGGATCGGGTCTGCGCGTATACAATGAGCAGTTCTTC.